Below, 8 T cell receptor beta chains from the same sample are listed, as sequenced in a study of vaccination and CD4 T cells after COVID-19. Sequencing of DNA taken from cultured CD4+ T cells relied on the Oncomine TCR Beta short-read assay. In TCRdb, the PCR reads were re-called with MiXCR into one record per CDR3 protein. The sample records more than 9,000 distinct CDR3 sequences, roughly 70% being singletons. The treatment was: roughly ten-day PBMC culture with coronavirus spike peptide pools or control peptides (ViraFEST assay). These receptors are not linked to any known antigen. The source material was CD4+ T cells from blood, cultured in vitro. Receptor source: a human donor who had recovered from COVID-19.

The chain uses TRBV20-1 and TRBJ1-3, with TRBD1 matching 8 bases. The CDR3 loop spans 14 amino acids. V lost 5 bases, J lost 9 bases, and 12 bases stayed unmatched. The germline V gene encodes CDR1 DFQATT and CDR2 SNEGSKA (reference sequence). The CDR3 region is CSALPGGPGSTIYF. CDR3 bases: TGCAGTGCTCTCCCAGGGGGCCCTGGCAGCACCATATATTTT.

This clonotype was seen just once. The rearrangement joins TRBV18 to TRBJ1-2, with D hard to call. CDR1 and CDR2 (germline): KGHSH, LQKENI. The CDR3 has 12 amino acids. V lost 5 bases, J lost 3 bases, and 7 bases lay in between. The CDR3 DNA reads as TGTGCCAGCTCAGCGACGGACTATGGCTACACCTTC. The encoded protein is CASSATDYGYTF.

The chain recombines TRBV19 with TRBJ1-2, with a possible D match to TRBD1 (5 bases). Germline V gene lookup returns CDR1 LNHDA and CDR2 SQIVND (reference sequence). CDR3 size: 13 residues. The V and J ends lost 1 base and 8 bases respectively, with 11 bases between them. CDR3 in amino acids: CASSIGRVDGYTF. The CDR3 DNA reads TGTGCCAGTAGTATAGGCAGGGTGGACGGCTACACCTTC.

The chain couples TRBV6-1 to TRBJ1-6; 7 bases line up with TRBD1. This CDR3 contains 15 residues. From germline, CDR1 is MNHNS and CDR2 SASEGT. The J segment lost 7 bases and the V segment lost 6 bases, leaving 9 bases of the junction unmatched. The CDR3 nucleotides read TGTGCCAGCAGGGTTTTACAGGGGTACAATTCACCCCTCCACTTT. Translating gives CASRVLQGYNSPLHF.

This clonotype occurred once. The V and J genes are TRBV20-1 and TRBJ1-5; D gene ambiguous. V shed 0 bases and J shed 5 bases, with 11 bases lying between them. The germline V gene encodes CDR1 DFQATT and CDR2 SNEGSKA (reference sequence). The length of the CDR3 is 14 residues. CDR3 nucleotide sequence: TGCAGTGCTAGAGAGCTAGGGATTGATCAGCCCCAGCATTTT. Protein sequence: CSARELGIDQPQHF.

Sample share makes this clonotype medium-sized. This sequence joins TRBV27 and TRBJ1-1; D gene ambiguous. Trimming stripped 5 bases from V and 10 bases from J, with 14 bases between. CDR1 and CDR2 from the germline V gene are MNHEY and SMNVEV (reference sequence). The CDR3 runs 12 residues. This chain's CDR3 is CASSRGGLGAFF. The CDR3 region has the DNA TGTGCCAGCAGTCGGGGAGGGTTGGGAGCTTTCTTT.

In this sample, this clonotype turned up once. V is TRBV2 and J is TRBJ2-7; the match to TRBD2 covers 12 bases. V was pared by 8 bases and J by 6 bases, with 14 bases of the junction left unmatched. CDR1 and CDR2 from the germline V gene are SNHLY and FYNNEI. CDR3 length: 16 residues. This chain's CDR3 is CASSAGLAGQKGEQYF. The CDR3 nucleotides are TGTGCCAGCTCCGCGGGACTAGCGGGCCAAAAGGGCGAGCAGTACTTC.

A few counts support this clonotype. This chain connects TRBV3-1 to TRBJ1-6, with D possibly being TRBD1 (5 bases). V lost 2 bases and J lost 9, with 14 bases in between. Germline lookup yields CDR1 LGHDT and CDR2 YNNKEL (reference sequence). The CDR3 contains 15 residues. CDR3 nucleotides: TGTGCCAGCAGCCAAAGTCTGGGGCGGACTTCACCCCTCCACTTT. Translated, it gives CASSQSLGRTSPLHF.